This TCR beta chain was sequenced for a study of blood T cell repertoires in COVID-19. Study background: From the United States, Italy and Spain came samples of acute and convalescent COVID-19.

CDR3 size: 13 residues. V trimming: 7 bases; J trimming: 6 bases; junction bases outside the gene matches: 6. Germline values: CDR1 SGHTA, CDR2 FQGNSA. Original methodology: Counts of nucleated cells, estimated from reference gene primer amplification, were obtained. Clones were sequenced by immunoSEQ multiplex PCR, and TCRdb holds only the in-frame ones, with some missing. V and J calls and clone size come straight from that table; D and trimming were deduced from the DNA. The profile shows some 320,000 clones, approximately 85% of them singletons. The gene calls are TRBV7-2 and TRBJ2-1, with 7 bases identical to TRBD2. The TCR sequence derives from a human donor in a cohort sampled during active COVID-19. The sequenced sample was peripheral blood. The CDR3 spells CASKAGSRNEQFF. CDR3 sequence (DNA): TGTGCCAGCAAAGCGGGGTCGCGCAATGAGCAGTTCTTC.